A single sample is the source of the 18 T cell receptor beta chains below, sequenced in a study of OX40 agonist ivuxolimab in advanced cancers. Only in-frame clones appear in the TCRdb table, and some are missing; sequencing was by immunoSEQ multiplex PCR. The sample lists tens of thousands of clones; roughly 80% were seen once. The input for sequencing was CD4+ or CD8+ T cells sorted from blood, taken in a trial of the OX40 agonist ivuxolimab. All receptors come from an adult with an advanced solid tumor such as melanoma, head and neck, liver or kidney cancer.

V is TRBV19 and J is TRBJ2-3; tentatively, D is TRBD1 (7 bases). The CDR3 is 16 amino acids. Germline CDR1 and CDR2: LNHDA and SQIVND (reference sequence). Trimming stripped 3 bases from V and 0 bases from J, with 13 bases between. The CDR3 sequence is CASSMVQGGSTDTQYF. The DNA for the CDR3 is TGTGCCAGTAGTATGGTCCAGGGGGGTAGCACAGATACGCAGTATTTT.

The chain links TRBV5-1 to TRBJ1-3, with 9 bases fitting TRBD1. In germline, CDR1 is SGHRS, CDR2 YFSETQ. Germline trimming cut 0 bases from V and 3 bases from J; bases unmatched to any gene: 4. This CDR3 contains 16 residues. The CDR3 region is CASSLVGTGFGNTIYF. In DNA, the CDR3 is TGCGCCAGCAGCTTGGTAGGGACAGGGTTTGGAAACACCATATATTTT.

The chain links TRBV19 to TRBJ2-1; no firm D call. V lost 0 bases to trimming and J lost 0 bases, with 6 bases between them. Germline V gives CDR1 LNHDA, CDR2 SQIVND (reference sequence). The CDR3 is 15 residues long. CDR3 in DNA: TGTGCCAGTAGTATAGAGCGGAACTCCTACAATGAGCAGTTCTTC. This codes for CASSIERNSYNEQFF. Drawing the rest from reference TRBV19 and TRBJ2-1, the complete variable domain is DGGITQSPKYLFRKEGQNVTLSCEQNLNHDAMYWYRQDPGQGLRLIYYSQIVNDFQKGDIAEGYSVSREKKESFPLTVTSAQKNPTAFYLCASSIERNSYNEQFFGPGTRLTVL.

As to this clone: The same CDR3 arises from other DNA sequences in this sample as well. J is TRBJ1-1 and V is TRBV11-1, with D unclear. V was cut by 3 bases and J by 1 base, with 6 bases left in between. The CDR3 extends over 13 amino acids. Germline values: CDR1 SGHAT, CDR2 FQDESV (reference sequence). CDR3 in DNA: TGTGCCAGCAGCTTGCGACAGAACACTGAAGCTTTCTTT. This translates into CASSLRQNTEAFF.

The rearrangement joins TRBV21-1 to TRBJ2-5; TRBD2 reflects the table's D call only, with no check against the DNA. TRBV21-1 is an annotated pseudogene. The CDR3 length is 15 residues. The DNA for the CDR3 is TGTGCCAGCAGCTTCCGGAGGGACCTCGGGGAGACCCAGTACTTC. Encoded protein: CASSFRRDLGETQYF.

The CDR3 loop reads CASSQDRAGGQPQHF. In DNA form, the CDR3 reads TGTGCCAGCAGCCAAGACCGCGCCGGGGGGCAGCCCCAGCATTTT. V is TRBV4-2 and J is TRBJ1-5; D might be TRBD1 (5 bases). This CDR3 has 15 amino acids. Germline CDR1 LGHNA, CDR2 YNFKEQ. Trimming pared 0 bases from V and 7 bases from J, leaving 13 bases between.

The CDR3: CASSPQDSLATNEKLFF. As DNA, the CDR3 is TGTGCCAGCTCACCACAGGACAGCCTTGCAACTAATGAAAAACTGTTTTTT. The gene calls are TRBV18 and TRBJ1-4; tentatively, D is TRBD1 (6 bases). V dropped 1 base and J dropped 0 bases, with 12 bases sitting between them. Germline lookup yields CDR1 KGHSH and CDR2 LQKENI. CDR3 length: 17 amino acids.

This clone occurred once. The genes are TRBV11-2 and TRBJ2-3; 10 bases map to TRBD2. The V segment lost 4 bases and the J segment 4 bases; nucleotides outside the gene matches: 5. The CDR3 totals 15 residues. Germline V gene sequence: CDR1 SGHAT, CDR2 FQNNGV. CDR3 DNA: TGTGCCAGCAGCTCCCTAGCGGGAGCAGCAGATACGCAGTATTTT. It yields the protein CASSSLAGAADTQYF.

The chain employs TRBV7-8 and TRBJ1-5; the D gene is possibly TRBD1 (5 bases). The germline gives CDR1 SGHVS, CDR2 FQNEAQ. Trimming took 5 bases from V and 0 from J, leaving 8 bases between them. This CDR3 is 14 amino acids long. CDR3 in DNA: TGTGCCAGCAGCGAAGGGGTTAGCAATCAGCCCCAGCATTTT. Its translation is CASSEGVSNQPQHF. Supplemented by reference TRBV7-8 and TRBJ1-5, the full variable domain reads GAGVSQSPRYKVAKRGQDVALRCDPISGHVSLFWYQQALGQGPEFLTYFQNEAQLDKSGLPSDRFFAERPEGSVSTLKIQRTQQEDSAVYLCASSEGVSNQPQHFGDGTRLSIL.

The chain employs TRBV27 and TRBJ2-5; 8 bases are a match to TRBD1. The CDR3 contains 13 residues. Germline V CDR1 and CDR2: MNHEY, SMNVEV (reference sequence). Trimming removed 7 bases from V and 5 bases from J; junction bases left unmatched: 6. The CDR3 region is CASKDRARETQYF. The CDR3 DNA reads as TGTGCCAGCAAGGACAGGGCTAGGGAGACCCAGTACTTC.

This CDR3 is CASIRTSGGAVAGELFF. CDR3 bases: TGTGCCAGCATAAGGACTAGCGGGGGGGCCGTAGCCGGGGAGCTGTTTTTT. The chain joins TRBV27 to TRBJ2-2, with TRBD2 matching 15 bases. V gave up 7 bases and J gave up 6 bases; unmatched junction bases: 9. This CDR3 region has 17 residues. Germline values: CDR1 MNHEY, CDR2 SMNVEV (reference sequence).

The chain recombines TRBV16 with TRBJ1-1; D not certain. CDR1 and CDR2 (germline): KGHSY, FQNENV. The CDR3 loop spans 14 amino acids. V was trimmed by 7 bases and J by 1 base, leaving 13 bases between them. The CDR3 sequence is CASTLRGANTEAFF. In DNA form, the CDR3 reads TGTGCCAGCACCCTACGGGGTGCGAACACTGAAGCTTTCTTT.

The chain recombines TRBV7-3 with TRBJ1-6; D unclear. V was clipped by 6 bases and J by 8 bases, with 11 bases between them. CDR1 is SGHTA and CDR2 is FQGTGA in the germline V gene. This CDR3 contains 13 residues. The CDR3 loop reads CASSSARDSPLHF. The DNA of the CDR3 is TGTGCCAGCAGTTCGGCACGGGATTCACCCCTCCACTTT.

The chain employs TRBV5-5 and TRBJ2-5; D gene uncertain. The germline V gene has CDR1 SGHKS and CDR2 YYEKEE (reference sequence). V was trimmed by 2 bases and J by 6 bases, leaving 20 bases between them. The CDR3 is 16 amino acids. The CDR3 reads CASSLLTRIPGKTQYF. The CDR3 DNA is TGTGCCAGCAGCTTACTGACGAGGATCCCAGGAAAGACCCAGTACTTC. The variable domain in full, completed from reference TRBV5-5 and TRBJ2-5, reads DAGVTQSPTHLIKTRGQQVTLRCSPISGHKSVSWYQQVLGQGPQFIFQYYEKEERGRGNFPDRFSARQFPNYSSELNVNALLLGDSALYLCASSLLTRIPGKTQYFGPGTRLLVL.

As to this clone: This sample also contains other DNA sequences that code for the same CDR3. The chain uses TRBV2 and TRBJ2-2; D might be TRBD1 (5 bases). The V gene's germline CDR1 is SNHLY and CDR2 FYNNEI. This CDR3 comprises 14 residues. V lost 9 bases and J 0 bases, leaving 11 bases between the germline ends. CDR3 bases: TGTGCCAGTAAGACAGCCCCGAACACCGGGGAGCTGTTTTTT. Protein sequence: CASKTAPNTGELFF.

The chain combines TRBV18 with TRBJ2-7; the D is unclear. Germline CDR1 reads KGHSH; CDR2 reads LQKENI. Trimming took off 2 bases at V and 2 bases at J, with 10 bases between the two ends. This CDR3 is 14 amino acids long. The CDR3 loop reads CASSPTANAYEQYF. In DNA, the CDR3 is TGTGCCAGCTCACCAACCGCAAACGCCTACGAGCAGTACTTC.

The chain employs TRBV11-2 and TRBJ1-2; D remains unclear. Germline CDR1 reads SGHAT; CDR2 reads FQNNGV. V was clipped by 5 bases and J by 5 bases, with 18 bases between them. The CDR3 has 15 amino acids. The DNA for the CDR3 is TGTGCCAGCAGCCCAGCCGGGCAGTGGGTTTATGGCTACACCTTC. Its protein is CASSPAGQWVYGYTF. Full variable domain (missing parts from reference TRBV11-2 and TRBJ1-2): EAGVAQSPRYKIIEKRQSVAFWCNPISGHATLYWYQQILGQGPKLLIQFQNNGVVDDSQLPKDRFSAERLKGVDSTLKIQPAKLEDSAVYLCASSPAGQWVYGYTFGSGTRLTVV.

The chain couples TRBV19 to TRBJ2-7; TRBD1 agrees at 11 bases. The V and J ends lost 7 bases and 3 bases, in that order; junction bases with no gene match: 11. CDR1 is LNHDA, CDR2 SQIVND, per germline (reference sequence). CDR3 length: 16 amino acids. The CDR3 DNA sequence: TGTGCCAGTATCTTAAGGGGACAGGGGGTGGGCTACGAGCAGTACTTC. This codes for CASILRGQGVGYEQYF.